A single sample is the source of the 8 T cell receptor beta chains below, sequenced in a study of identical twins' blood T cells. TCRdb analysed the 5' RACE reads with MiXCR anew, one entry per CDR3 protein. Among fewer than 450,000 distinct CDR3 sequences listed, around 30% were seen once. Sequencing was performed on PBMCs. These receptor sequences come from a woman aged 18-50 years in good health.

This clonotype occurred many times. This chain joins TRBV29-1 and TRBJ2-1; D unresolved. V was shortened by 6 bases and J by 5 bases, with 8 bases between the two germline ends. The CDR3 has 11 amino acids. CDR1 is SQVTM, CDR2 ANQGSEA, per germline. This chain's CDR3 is CSVEEDNEQFF. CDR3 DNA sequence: TGCAGCGTCGAGGAAGACAATGAGCAGTTCTTC.

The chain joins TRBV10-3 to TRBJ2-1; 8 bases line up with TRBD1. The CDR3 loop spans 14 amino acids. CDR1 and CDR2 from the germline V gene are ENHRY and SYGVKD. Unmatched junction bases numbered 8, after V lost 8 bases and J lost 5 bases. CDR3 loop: CAIGGQGTDNEQFF. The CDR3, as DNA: TGTGCCATCGGAGGACAGGGAACCGACAATGAGCAGTTCTTC.

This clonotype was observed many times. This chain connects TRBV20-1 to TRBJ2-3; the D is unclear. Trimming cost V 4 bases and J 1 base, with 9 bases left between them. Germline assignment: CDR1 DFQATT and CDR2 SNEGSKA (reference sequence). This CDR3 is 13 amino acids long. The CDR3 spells CSAIDPRTDTQYF. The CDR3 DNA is TGCAGTGCTATTGACCCACGCACAGATACGCAGTATTTT.

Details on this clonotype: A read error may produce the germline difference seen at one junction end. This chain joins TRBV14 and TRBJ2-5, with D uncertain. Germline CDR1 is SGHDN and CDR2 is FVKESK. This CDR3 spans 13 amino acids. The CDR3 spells CASSQWAQEAQYF. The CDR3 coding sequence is TGTGCCAGCAGCCAGTGGGCCCAAGAGGCCCAGTACTTC.

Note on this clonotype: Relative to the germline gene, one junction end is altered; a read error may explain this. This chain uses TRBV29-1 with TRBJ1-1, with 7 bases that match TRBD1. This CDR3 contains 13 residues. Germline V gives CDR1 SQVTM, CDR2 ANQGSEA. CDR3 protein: CSVVRGLNTEDFF. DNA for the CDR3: TGCAGCGTTGTAAGGGGGCTGAACACTGAAGATTTCTTT.

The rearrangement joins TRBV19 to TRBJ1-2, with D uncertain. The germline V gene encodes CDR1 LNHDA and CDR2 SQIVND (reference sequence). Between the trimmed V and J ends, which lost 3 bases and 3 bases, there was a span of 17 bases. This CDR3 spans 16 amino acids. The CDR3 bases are TGTGCCAGTAGTATTCAGTCCTTTGTCCCGGACTATGGCTACACCTTC. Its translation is CASSIQSFVPDYGYTF.

The CDR3: CASSPAAYCNYGYTF. CDR3 in DNA: TGTGCCAGCAGCCCGGCGGCATACTGCAACTATGGCTACACCTTC. This sequence joins TRBV14 and TRBJ1-2, with D hard to call. The V end lost 4 bases, the J end lost 2 bases, and 14 bases lay between the germline ends. The germline V gene has CDR1 SGHDN and CDR2 FVKESK. The CDR3 runs 15 residues.

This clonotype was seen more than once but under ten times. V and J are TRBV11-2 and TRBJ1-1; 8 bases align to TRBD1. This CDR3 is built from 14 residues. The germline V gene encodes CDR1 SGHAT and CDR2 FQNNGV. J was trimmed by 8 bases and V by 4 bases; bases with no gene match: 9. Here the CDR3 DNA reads TGTGCCAGCAGCTCGCCGGGACAGGTGACCGAAGCTTTCTTT. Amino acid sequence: CASSSPGQVTEAFF.